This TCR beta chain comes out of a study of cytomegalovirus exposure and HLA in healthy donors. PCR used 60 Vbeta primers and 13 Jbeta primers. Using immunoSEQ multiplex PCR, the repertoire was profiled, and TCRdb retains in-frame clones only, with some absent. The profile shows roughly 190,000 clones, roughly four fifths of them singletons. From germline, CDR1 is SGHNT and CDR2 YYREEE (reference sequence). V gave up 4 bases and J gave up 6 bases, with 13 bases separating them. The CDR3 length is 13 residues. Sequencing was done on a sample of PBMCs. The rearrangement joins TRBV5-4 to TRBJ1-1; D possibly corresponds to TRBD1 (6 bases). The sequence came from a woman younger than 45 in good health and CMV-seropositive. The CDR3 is CASSQGRGPEAFF. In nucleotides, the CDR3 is TGTGCCAGCAGCCAGGGGAGGGGACCTGAAGCTTTCTTT.